One and the same sample provided the 27 T cell receptor beta chains below, sequenced in a study of T-cell memory formation after mild COVID-19. A single record per CDR3 protein comes from TCRdb applying MiXCR to the 5' RACE reads. The sample contains 550,000 to 600,000 distinct CDR3 sequences, around a sixth of which appear only once. The specimen was PBMCs or a T cell subset sorted from them (not recorded which). Receptors were obtained from an adult woman who had mild COVID-19 (a few samples of this study predate the infection). Cell type and time point are not known.

J is TRBJ2-7 and V is TRBV7-6; D gene ambiguous. The germline gives CDR1 SGHVS, CDR2 FNYEAQ. V was trimmed by 4 bases and J by 0 bases, leaving 16 bases between them. The CDR3 extends over 16 amino acids. CDR3 loop: CASSSLPPQSSYEQYF. The CDR3 bases are TGTGCCAGCAGCTCCCTCCCCCCGCAGAGCTCCTACGAGCAGTACTTC.

This clonotype was detected only a few times. The DNA of the CDR3 is TGTGCCAGCAGCCCGGGTGAACCCTCAAGGAACACTGAAGCTTTCTTT. It encodes CASSPGEPSRNTEAFF. This chain joins TRBV9 and TRBJ1-1; D is ambiguous. Germline lookup yields CDR1 SGDLS and CDR2 YYNGEE. This CDR3 contains 16 residues. Trimming left V 4 bases short and J 1 base short, with 17 bases between.

The rearrangement joins TRBV10-3 to TRBJ2-1, with 10 nucleotides matching TRBD2. V lost 0 bases and J lost 3; bases outside the gene matches: 2. The CDR3 extends over 16 amino acids. Germline assignment: CDR1 ENHRY and CDR2 SYGVKD. Here the CDR3 reads CAISESASGSYNEQFF. Written as DNA, the CDR3 is TGTGCCATCAGTGAGTCAGCTAGCGGGAGCTACAATGAGCAGTTCTTC.

This clonotype has only a few counts. The chain recombines TRBV10-3 with TRBJ2-1; D unresolved. Per the germline V gene, CDR1 is ENHRY and CDR2 is SYGVKD. The CDR3 is 17 amino acids. Trimming removed 1 base from V and 5 bases from J, with 18 bases in between. The CDR3 here is CAISEYRASQSHNEQFF. In DNA form, the CDR3 reads TGTGCCATCAGTGAGTACCGGGCTAGTCAATCCCACAATGAGCAGTTCTTC.

The chain is built from TRBV4-1 and TRBJ2-3; maybe TRBD1 (5 bases). This CDR3 has 12 residues. CDR1 MGHRA and CDR2 YSYEKL come from the germline V gene. Trimming removed 7 bases at V and 2 bases at J, with 7 bases between. The CDR3 is CASTGFTDTQYF. The CDR3 bases are TGCGCCAGCACAGGGTTCACAGATACGCAGTATTTT.

V and J are TRBV12-3 or TRBV12-4 and TRBJ1-1; D possibly corresponds to TRBD1 (5 bases). This CDR3 region has 14 residues. Trimming left V 6 bases short and J 0 bases short, with 11 bases between. The CDR3 sequence is CASRPTVLNTEAFF. The CDR3 DNA reads as TGTGCCAGCAGGCCGACAGTATTGAACACTGAAGCTTTCTTT.

The chain uses TRBV9 and TRBJ1-3; D remains ambiguous. The CDR3 runs 15 residues. Germline CDR1 SGDLS, CDR2 YYNGEE. The germline V and J ends were trimmed by 0 bases and 2 bases, with 9 bases remaining between them. This CDR3 is CASSVVTDPGNTIYF. Here the CDR3 DNA reads TGTGCCAGCAGCGTAGTGACGGATCCTGGAAACACCATATATTTT.

This clonotype showed up just a few times. The chain links TRBV5-1 to TRBJ1-2; no clear D gene. Germline-derived CDR1 and CDR2 are SGHRS and YFSETQ. Trimming took 3 bases from V and 1 from J, leaving 10 bases between them. This CDR3 is 14 amino acids long. The CDR3 loop is CASSWAADNYGYTF. Here the CDR3 DNA reads TGCGCCAGCAGCTGGGCGGCTGATAACTATGGCTACACCTTC.

This chain joins TRBV4-3 and TRBJ1-2; a weak D match, TRBD1 (5 bases). In germline, CDR1 is LGHNA, CDR2 YSLEER. Between the trimmed V and J ends, which lost 1 base and 8 bases, there was a span of 17 bases. The CDR3 totals 15 residues. The CDR3 is CASSQVARGRRGYTF. The DNA of the CDR3 is TGCGCCAGCAGCCAAGTGGCCCGGGGCAGAAGGGGCTACACCTTC.

This clonotype was found many times. V gene TRBV7-2 combines with J gene TRBJ2-7; 11 nucleotides match TRBD1. Germline CDR1 and CDR2: SGHTA and FQGNSA. Trimming took 1 base from V and 3 from J; bases not matched to a gene: 2. The CDR3 has 15 residues. The CDR3 DNA reads as TGTGCCAGCAGCTTAGGGGGGACAGGGGGCTACGAGCAGTACTTC. Translating gives CASSLGGTGGYEQYF.

This clonotype appeared once. The V and J genes are TRBV30 and TRBJ1-1; perhaps TRBD1 as D (5 bases). V was trimmed by 3 bases and J by 4 bases, leaving 12 bases between them. Germline CDR1 GTSNPN, CDR2 SVGIG (reference sequence). This CDR3 is 13 amino acids long. CDR3 DNA sequence: TGTGCCTGGAGCCCGATGGGGGGCACTGAAGCTTTCTTT. It specifies CAWSPMGGTEAFF. Full variable domain (remainder filled in from reference TRBV30 and TRBJ1-1): SQTIHQWPATLVQPVGSPLSLECTVEGTSNPNLYWYRQAAGRGLQLLFYSVGIGQISSEVPQNLSASRPQDRQFILSSKKLLLSDSGFYLCAWSPMGGTEAFFGQGTRLTVV.

This clonotype was seen only a few times. V is TRBV27 and J is TRBJ2-7; unclear D gene. In germline, CDR1 is MNHEY, CDR2 SMNVEV (reference sequence). Trimming pared 6 bases from V and 0 bases from J, leaving 9 bases between. The CDR3 covers 13 residues. The CDR3 spells CASRSGNSYEQYF. In DNA, the CDR3 is TGTGCCAGCAGGTCTGGGAACTCCTACGAGCAGTACTTC.

In its sample, this clonotype was seen a few times. The chain uses TRBV5-5 and TRBJ2-1; D not certain. In germline, CDR1 is SGHKS, CDR2 YYEKEE (reference sequence). The CDR3 is made up of 13 amino acids. V dropped 2 bases and J dropped 6 bases, with 9 bases sitting between them. The CDR3 region is CASSFGLFNEQFF. CDR3 DNA: TGTGCCAGCAGCTTTGGGCTCTTCAATGAGCAGTTCTTC.

This clonotype was recorded many times. This sequence joins TRBV5-5 and TRBJ2-1, with 7 bases matching TRBD1. The length of the CDR3 is 15 residues. V shed 4 bases and J 6 bases; nucleotides not matched to a gene: 10. The V gene's germline CDR1 is SGHKS and CDR2 YYEKEE (reference sequence). CDR3 amino acids: CASSRFDRDSNEQFF. CDR3 DNA: TGTGCCAGCAGCCGCTTCGACCGGGACAGCAATGAGCAGTTCTTC.

The chain has TRBV4-2 and TRBJ2-2; 9 bases agree with TRBD1. Trimming cost V 6 bases and J 4 bases; bases outside gene matches: 6. CDR3 size: 15 residues. Germline CDR1 reads LGHNA; CDR2 reads YNFKEQ. The DNA of the CDR3 is TGTGCCAGCAGAGTCGACAGGGGGGGCACCGGGGAGCTGTTTTTT. This gives the protein CASRVDRGGTGELFF.

This clonotype was seen a few times. This sequence joins TRBV6-2 or TRBV6-3 and TRBJ2-7; D perhaps matches TRBD2 (6 bases). Germline CDR1 MNHEY, CDR2 SVGEGT. The CDR3 spans 16 residues. V was shortened by 6 bases and J by 1 base, with 19 bases between the two germline ends. The CDR3: CASSFGFGSGSYEQYF. Written as DNA, the CDR3 is TGTGCCAGCAGCTTCGGGTTCGGGAGCGGGTCCTACGAGCAGTACTTC.

The chain combines TRBV4-2 with TRBJ1-5; TRBD1 agrees at 10 bases. Germline CDR1 is LGHNA and CDR2 is YNFKEQ. CDR3 size: 17 residues. The trim removed 1 base at V and 8 bases at J, leaving 11 bases unmatched. CDR3 coding DNA: TGTGCCAGCAGCCAAGTGGATCTGACAGGGGGCTTAGAGCCCCAGCATTTT. Residues: CASSQVDLTGGLEPQHF.

This clonotype showed up many times. The chain links TRBV7-3 to TRBJ1-1, with 8 bases fitting TRBD1. The CDR3 is 15 amino acids. The J segment lost 1 base and the V segment lost 4 bases, leaving 5 bases of the junction unmatched. Germline loops: CDR1 SGHTA, CDR2 FQGTGA. The CDR3 DNA sequence: TGTGCCAGCAGCTCCGGACAGGGTCGGAACACTGAAGCTTTCTTT. It codes for CASSSGQGRNTEAFF.

This chain joins TRBV15 and TRBJ2-1, with D perhaps given as TRBD1 or TRBD2 (7 bases each). Germline loops: CDR1 LNHNV, CDR2 YYDKDF (reference sequence). Trimming removed 3 bases from V and 3 bases from J, with 15 bases in between. The CDR3 has 16 residues. This CDR3 is CATSREQGRVYNEQFF. The CDR3, as DNA: TGTGCCACCAGCAGGGAACAGGGGAGGGTCTACAATGAGCAGTTCTTC.

At least ten counts were recorded for this clonotype. This chain uses TRBV3-1 with TRBJ1-3; weak D call: TRBD1 (6 bases). The germline V and J ends were trimmed by 4 bases and 0 bases, with 10 bases remaining between them. Per the germline V gene, CDR1 is LGHDT and CDR2 is YNNKEL (reference sequence). CDR3 length: 15 amino acids. The CDR3: CASSPGQTSGNTIYF. The CDR3, as DNA: TGTGCCAGCAGCCCCGGACAGACCTCTGGAAACACCATATATTTT.

The V gene is TRBV7-3, the J gene TRBJ1-5; no definite D call. V lost 5 bases and J 9 bases, leaving 17 bases between the germline ends. CDR3 size: 14 residues. Germline V gene data show CDR1 as SGHTA and CDR2 as FQGTGA. CDR3 in DNA: TGTGCCAGCAGCCTCCTCGCTGGGCCAAGGCCCCAGCATTTT. Amino acid sequence: CASSLLAGPRPQHF.

The rearrangement joins TRBV25-1 to TRBJ1-1; D is unresolved. Per the germline V gene, CDR1 is MGHDK and CDR2 is SYGVNS. The CDR3 covers 12 residues. The V gene lost 6 bases and the J gene lost 1 base, with 6 bases spanning the gap. The CDR3 nucleotides read TGTGCCAGCAGACAGTCGAACACTGAAGCTTTCTTT. It is translated as CASRQSNTEAFF.

This clonotype was counted ten times or more. The chain combines TRBV5-6 with TRBJ2-1, with 7 bases fitting TRBD2. The V gene end was trimmed by 4 bases and the J gene end by 3 bases; junction bases not matched to a gene: 10. The length of the CDR3 is 16 residues. The germline gives CDR1 SGHDT, CDR2 YYEEEE. CDR3 DNA: TGTGCCAGCAGCGACGACTGGCGGGGGATCTACAATGAGCAGTTCTTC. This codes for CASSDDWRGIYNEQFF.

J is TRBJ1-5 and V is TRBV7-2; the D gene is possibly TRBD1 (5 bases). The CDR3 totals 12 residues. Germline CDR1 is SGHTA and CDR2 is FQGNSA. V lost 8 bases and J lost 6, with 11 bases in between. CDR3 DNA: TGTGCCAGCGGGAGGGGAGGTCAGCCCCAGCATTTT. Its translation is CASGRGGQPQHF.

The rearrangement links TRBV12-3 or TRBV12-4 to TRBJ1-2; TRBD1 might be the D (5 bases). Trimming removed 4 bases at V and 8 bases at J, with 20 bases between. The CDR3 runs 15 residues. CDR3 nucleotide sequence: TGTGCCAGCAGTTCTGGGGTCCCCCTTTACAGGGGCTACACCTTC. This sequence encodes CASSSGVPLYRGYTF.

This chain links TRBV5-1 with TRBJ2-1, with D uncertain. The germline gives CDR1 SGHRS, CDR2 YFSETQ. V gave up 1 base and J gave up 7 bases, with 15 bases separating them. CDR3 length: 15 residues. The CDR3 DNA is TGCGCCAGCAGCTTGCGGGCCTTATTCGGAAATGAGCAGTTCTTC. Translating it yields CASSLRALFGNEQFF. Full variable domain (missing parts from reference TRBV5-1 and TRBJ2-1): KAGVTQTPRYLIKTRGQQVTLSCSPISGHRSVSWYQQTPGQGLQFLFEYFSETQRNKGNFPGRFSGRQFSNSRSEMNVSTLELGDSALYLCASSLRALFGNEQFFGPGTRLTVL.

This clonotype was detected a few times. The V call is TRBV4-3, the J call TRBJ1-2; a possible D gene is TRBD1 (5 bases). CDR3 size: 15 residues. In germline, CDR1 is LGHNA, CDR2 YSLEER. With 3 bases removed from V and 4 bases from J, the gap between germline ends came to 15 bases. The CDR3 coding sequence is TGCGCCAGCAGCCATTCGGGAGGGGAGGCCTATGGCTACACCTTC. As protein: CASSHSGGEAYGYTF.